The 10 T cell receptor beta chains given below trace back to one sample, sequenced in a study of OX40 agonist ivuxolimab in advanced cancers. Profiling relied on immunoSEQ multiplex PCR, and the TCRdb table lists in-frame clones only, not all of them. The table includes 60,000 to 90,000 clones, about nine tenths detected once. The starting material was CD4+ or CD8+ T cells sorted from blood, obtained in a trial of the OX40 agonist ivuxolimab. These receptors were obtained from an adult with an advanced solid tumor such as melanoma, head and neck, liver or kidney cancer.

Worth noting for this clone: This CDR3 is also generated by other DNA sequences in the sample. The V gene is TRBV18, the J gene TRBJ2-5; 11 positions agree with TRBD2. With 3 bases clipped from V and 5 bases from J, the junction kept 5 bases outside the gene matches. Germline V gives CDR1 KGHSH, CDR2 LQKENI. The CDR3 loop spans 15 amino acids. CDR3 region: CASSPLAGGDETQYF. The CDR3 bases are TGTGCCAGCTCACCCTTAGCGGGAGGGGACGAGACCCAGTACTTC.

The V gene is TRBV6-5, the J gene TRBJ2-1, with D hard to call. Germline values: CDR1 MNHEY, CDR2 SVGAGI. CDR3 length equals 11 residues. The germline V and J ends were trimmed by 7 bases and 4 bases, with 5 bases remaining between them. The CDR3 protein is CASTGYNEQFF. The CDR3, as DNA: TGTGCCAGCACCGGGTACAATGAGCAGTTCTTC.

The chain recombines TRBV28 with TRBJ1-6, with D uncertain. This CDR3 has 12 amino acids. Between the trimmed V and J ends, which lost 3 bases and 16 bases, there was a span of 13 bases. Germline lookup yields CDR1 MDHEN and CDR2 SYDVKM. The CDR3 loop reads CASSFILDPLHF. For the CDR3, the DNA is TGTGCCAGCAGTTTCATCTTGGATCCACTCCACTTT.

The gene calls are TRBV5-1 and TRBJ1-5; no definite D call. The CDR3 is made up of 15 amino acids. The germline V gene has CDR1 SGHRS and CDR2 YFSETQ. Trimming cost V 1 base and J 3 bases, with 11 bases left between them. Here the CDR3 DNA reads TGCGCCAGCAGCTTGATAGGGAACCCCAATCAGCCCCAGCATTTT. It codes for CASSLIGNPNQPQHF.

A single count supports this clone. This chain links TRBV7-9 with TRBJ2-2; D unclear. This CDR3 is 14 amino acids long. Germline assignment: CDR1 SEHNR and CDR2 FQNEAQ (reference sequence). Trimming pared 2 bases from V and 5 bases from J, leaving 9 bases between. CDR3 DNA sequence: TGTGCCAGCAGCTTACCTATAGGAACCGGGGAGCTGTTTTTT. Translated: CASSLPIGTGELFF.

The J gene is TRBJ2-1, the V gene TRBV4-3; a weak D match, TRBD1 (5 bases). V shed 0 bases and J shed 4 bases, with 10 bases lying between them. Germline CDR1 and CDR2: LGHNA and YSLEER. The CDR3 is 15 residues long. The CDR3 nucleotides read TGCGCCAGCAGCCAAGAAAAGGCAGGGTACAATGAGCAGTTCTTC. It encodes CASSQEKAGYNEQFF.

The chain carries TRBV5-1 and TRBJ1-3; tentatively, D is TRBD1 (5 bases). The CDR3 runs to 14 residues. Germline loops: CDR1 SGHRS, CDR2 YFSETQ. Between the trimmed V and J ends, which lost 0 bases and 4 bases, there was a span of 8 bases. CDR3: CASSLDGGGNTIYF. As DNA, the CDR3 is TGCGCCAGCAGCTTGGACGGGGGAGGAAACACCATATATTTT. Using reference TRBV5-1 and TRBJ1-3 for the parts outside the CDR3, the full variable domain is KAGVTQTPRYLIKTRGQQVTLSCSPISGHRSVSWYQQTPGQGLQFLFEYFSETQRNKGNFPGRFSGRQFSNSRSEMNVSTLELGDSALYLCASSLDGGGNTIYFGEGSWLTVV.

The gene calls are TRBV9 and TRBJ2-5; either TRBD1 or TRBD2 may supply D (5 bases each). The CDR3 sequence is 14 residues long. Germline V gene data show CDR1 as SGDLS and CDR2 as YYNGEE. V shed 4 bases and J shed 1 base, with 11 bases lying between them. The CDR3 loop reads CASSSGPTQETQYF. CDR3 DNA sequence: TGTGCCAGCAGCTCGGGACCCACCCAAGAGACCCAGTACTTC.

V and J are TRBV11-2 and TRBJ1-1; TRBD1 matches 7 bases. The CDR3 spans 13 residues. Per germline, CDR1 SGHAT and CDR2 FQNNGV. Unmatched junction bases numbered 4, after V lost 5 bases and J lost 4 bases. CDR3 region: CASSLGQTTEAFF. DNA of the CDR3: TGTGCCAGCAGCCTGGGACAGACCACTGAAGCTTTCTTT.

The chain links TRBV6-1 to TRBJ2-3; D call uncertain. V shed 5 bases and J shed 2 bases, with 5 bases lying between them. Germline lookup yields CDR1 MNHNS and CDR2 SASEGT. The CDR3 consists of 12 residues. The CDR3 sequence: CASSSHTDTQYF. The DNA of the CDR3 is TGTGCCAGCAGTTCACACACAGATACGCAGTATTTT.